Listed below are T cell receptor beta chains from one sample, sequenced in a study of CD8 T cells in Susac syndrome. TCRdb used MiXCR to reprocess the immunoSEQ multiplex PCR reads, holding one entry per CDR3 protein. The sample has some 100,000 distinct CDR3 sequences; less than 97% are singletons. Sequencing was done on a sample of CD4+ T cells from PBMCs. These receptors were taken from a human donor in good health. Each CDR3 is given with its conserved first and last residue. The order of the fields is D gene, J gene, clone size, V gene, CDR3 protein, CDR3 DNA. D genes are given only for firm matches. Some rows have no size entry. The others give once, few or many, or a class for an expanded clone.

d_call: .; j_call: TRBJ2-5; clone_size: .; v_call: TRBV29-1; cdr3_aa: CSASGDTLYQETQYF; cdr3_nt: TGCAGCGCCTCAGGGGACACTTTGTACCAAGAGACCCAGTACTTC
d_call: .; j_call: TRBJ1-1; clone_size: .; v_call: TRBV29-1; cdr3_aa: CSVEDRRKPLNTEAFF; cdr3_nt: TGCAGCGTTGAAGATAGACGGAAGCCTCTTAACACTGAAGCTTTCTTT
d_call: .; j_call: TRBJ2-7; clone_size: .; v_call: TRBV15; cdr3_aa: CATSSKLMSGEQYF; cdr3_nt: TGTGCCACCAGCAGTAAGTTAATGAGTGGGGAGCAGTACTTC
d_call: .; j_call: TRBJ2-5; clone_size: .; v_call: TRBV6-1; cdr3_aa: CASSEVAAGQETQYF; cdr3_nt: TGTGCCAGCAGTGAAGTGGCAGCTGGTCAAGAGACCCAGTACTTC
d_call: TRBD2; j_call: TRBJ2-5; clone_size: .; v_call: TRBV5-4; cdr3_aa: CASSSRTSGSETQYF; cdr3_nt: TGTGCCAGCAGCTCTCGGACTAGCGGGAGTGAGACCCAGTACTTC
d_call: .; j_call: TRBJ2-5; clone_size: .; v_call: TRBV18; cdr3_aa: CASSLLKETQYF; cdr3_nt: TGTGCCAGCTCACTCCTTAAAGAGACCCAGTACTTC
d_call: TRBD1; j_call: TRBJ1-5; clone_size: .; v_call: TRBV3-1; cdr3_aa: CASSQYAGGGGQPQHF; cdr3_nt: TGTGCCAGCAGCCAATACGCAGGGGGCGGCGGGCAGCCCCAGCATTTT
d_call: .; j_call: TRBJ2-5; clone_size: .; v_call: TRBV5-4; cdr3_aa: CASSWDNQETQYF; cdr3_nt: TGTGCCAGCAGCTGGGACAACCAAGAGACCCAGTACTTC
d_call: .; j_call: TRBJ2-1; clone_size: .; v_call: TRBV5-4; cdr3_aa: CASSRTRSLSDEQFF; cdr3_nt: TGTGCCAGCAGCCGGACCCGTTCCCTGTCGGATGAGCAGTTCTTC
d_call: TRBD2; j_call: TRBJ2-1; clone_size: .; v_call: TRBV7-6; cdr3_aa: CASSLVLAGGSYNEQFF; cdr3_nt: TGTGCCAGCAGCTTAGTTTTAGCGGGGGGCTCCTACAATGAGCAGTTCTTC
d_call: TRBD1; j_call: TRBJ1-2; clone_size: once; v_call: TRBV6-5; cdr3_aa: CAVSQGEVGGYTF; cdr3_nt: TGTGCCGTATCACAGGGGGAAGTTGGGGGCTACACCTTC
d_call: .; j_call: TRBJ2-6; clone_size: once; v_call: TRBV29-1; cdr3_aa: CSVEDPEGANVLTF; cdr3_nt: TGCAGCGTTGAAGACCCTGAGGGGGCCAACGTCCTGACTTTC
d_call: .; j_call: TRBJ2-5; clone_size: .; v_call: TRBV7-9; cdr3_aa: CASSSAGPMETQYF; cdr3_nt: TGTGCCAGCAGCTCCGCGGGGCCCATGGAGACCCAGTACTTC
d_call: TRBD1; j_call: TRBJ2-5; clone_size: .; v_call: TRBV19; cdr3_aa: CASSISRGRETQYF; cdr3_nt: TGTGCCAGTAGTATTTCAAGGGGGCGAGAGACCCAGTACTTC
d_call: .; j_call: TRBJ1-3; clone_size: .; v_call: TRBV5-1; cdr3_aa: CASATGNSGNTIYF; cdr3_nt: TGCGCCAGCGCTACGGGTAACTCTGGAAACACCATATATTTT
d_call: .; j_call: TRBJ2-2; clone_size: .; v_call: TRBV6-5; cdr3_aa: CASIRTNTGELFF; cdr3_nt: TGTGCCAGCATCCGGACGAACACCGGGGAGCTGTTTTTT
d_call: .; j_call: TRBJ1-2; clone_size: .; v_call: TRBV28; cdr3_aa: CASSSTLSGGYTF; cdr3_nt: TGTGCCAGCAGTTCGACACTATCGGGTGGCTACACCTTC
d_call: TRBD2; j_call: TRBJ2-1; clone_size: .; v_call: TRBV29-1; cdr3_aa: CSMKREGLNEQFF; cdr3_nt: TGCAGCATGAAGCGGGAGGGCCTCAATGAGCAGTTCTTC
d_call: .; j_call: TRBJ2-7; clone_size: .; v_call: TRBV10-3; cdr3_aa: CAISESGTSSYEQYF; cdr3_nt: TGTGCCATCAGTGAGTCGGGCACCTCCTCCTACGAGCAGTACTTC
d_call: .; j_call: TRBJ2-4; clone_size: .; v_call: TRBV5-4; cdr3_aa: CASSLYDKNIQYF; cdr3_nt: TGTGCCAGCAGCTTGTATGACAAAAACATTCAGTACTTC
d_call: .; j_call: TRBJ2-5; clone_size: .; v_call: TRBV9; cdr3_aa: CAILRSPGMGEEAQYF; cdr3_nt: TGTGCCATCCTGCGGTCTCCCGGGATGGGGGAGGAGGCCCAGTACTTC
d_call: TRBD1; j_call: TRBJ1-5; clone_size: .; v_call: TRBV4-1; cdr3_aa: CASSQQDRVGQPQHF; cdr3_nt: TGCGCCAGCAGCCAACAAGACAGGGTAGGTCAGCCCCAGCATTTT
d_call: TRBD1; j_call: TRBJ2-5; clone_size: .; v_call: TRBV7-3; cdr3_aa: CASSLGQGARTQYF; cdr3_nt: TGTGCCAGCAGCCTGGGACAGGGGGCGCGGACCCAGTACTTC
d_call: TRBD2; j_call: TRBJ2-7; clone_size: .; v_call: TRBV7-3; cdr3_aa: CASSLSPGTSGYEQYF; cdr3_nt: TGTGCCAGCAGCTTAAGCCCCGGGACTAGCGGATACGAGCAGTACTTC
d_call: TRBD1; j_call: TRBJ2-7; clone_size: .; v_call: TRBV6-5; cdr3_aa: CASSYSKGQGAEQYF; cdr3_nt: TGTGCCAGCAGTTACTCGAAGGGACAGGGGGCCGAGCAGTACTTC
d_call: .; j_call: TRBJ2-3; clone_size: .; v_call: TRBV5-6; cdr3_aa: CASSSWGGIGDTQYF; cdr3_nt: TGTGCCAGCAGTTCGTGGGGCGGGATAGGAGATACGCAGTATTTT
d_call: TRBD1; j_call: TRBJ2-6; clone_size: few; v_call: TRBV5-4; cdr3_aa: CASSRGTGVSGANVLTF; cdr3_nt: TGTGCCAGCAGCCGCGGGACAGGGGTATCTGGGGCCAACGTCCTGACTTTC
d_call: TRBD2; j_call: TRBJ2-5; clone_size: .; v_call: TRBV19; cdr3_aa: CASSIGGRDGETQYF; cdr3_nt: TGTGCCAGTAGTATAGGAGGGAGGGATGGAGAGACCCAGTACTTC
d_call: .; j_call: TRBJ1-1; clone_size: .; v_call: TRBV6-5; cdr3_aa: CASSYLTTGDTEAFF; cdr3_nt: TGTGCCAGCAGTTACTTAACCACGGGGGACACTGAAGCTTTCTTT
d_call: .; j_call: TRBJ2-7; clone_size: .; v_call: TRBV20-1; cdr3_aa: CSARSGTPFSEQYF; cdr3_nt: TGCAGTGCTAGATCCGGGACACCCTTCTCCGAGCAGTACTTC
d_call: TRBD1; j_call: TRBJ1-6; clone_size: .; v_call: TRBV14; cdr3_aa: CASSQTRDRVGERSPLHF; cdr3_nt: TGTGCCAGCAGCCAAACCCGGGACAGGGTAGGGGAGAGATCACCCCTCCACTTT
d_call: .; j_call: TRBJ1-4; clone_size: .; v_call: TRBV2; cdr3_aa: CASSSRPINEKLFF; cdr3_nt: TGTGCCAGCAGCAGTCGGCCGATTAATGAAAAACTGTTTTTT
d_call: TRBD1; j_call: TRBJ2-7; clone_size: .; v_call: TRBV5-1; cdr3_aa: CASSPEGDRGHEQYF; cdr3_nt: TGCGCCAGCAGCCCGGAGGGGGACAGGGGCCACGAGCAGTACTTC
d_call: .; j_call: TRBJ2-4; clone_size: .; v_call: TRBV20-1; cdr3_aa: CSAPLGSAKNIQYF; cdr3_nt: TGCAGTGCTCCCCTTGGGAGCGCCAAAAACATTCAGTACTTC
d_call: TRBD2; j_call: TRBJ2-5; clone_size: .; v_call: TRBV3-1; cdr3_aa: CASSQAGGTQETQYF; cdr3_nt: TGTGCCAGCAGCCAGGCGGGGGGTACACAAGAGACCCAGTACTTC
d_call: TRBD2; j_call: TRBJ2-1; clone_size: .; v_call: TRBV5-1; cdr3_aa: CASSLEGLGYDEQFF; cdr3_nt: TGCGCCAGCAGCTTGGAAGGACTAGGTTACGATGAGCAGTTCTTC
d_call: TRBD2; j_call: TRBJ2-5; clone_size: .; v_call: TRBV5-6; cdr3_aa: CASSLGLAGPRAQYF; cdr3_nt: TGTGCCAGCAGCTTGGGGCTAGCGGGACCCCGGGCCCAGTACTTC
d_call: TRBD1; j_call: TRBJ1-1; clone_size: .; v_call: TRBV29-1; cdr3_aa: CSVVHRGWAEAFF; cdr3_nt: TGCAGCGTTGTCCACAGGGGATGGGCTGAAGCTTTCTTT
d_call: .; j_call: TRBJ2-6; clone_size: .; v_call: TRBV11-3; cdr3_aa: CASSLDGAGIIAGANVLTF; cdr3_nt: TGTGCCAGCAGCTTAGACGGGGCAGGGATAATCGCTGGGGCCAACGTCCTGACTTTC
d_call: TRBD2; j_call: TRBJ2-1; clone_size: .; v_call: TRBV25-1; cdr3_aa: CASRSSGGANYNEQFF; cdr3_nt: TGTGCCAGCAGGTCTAGCGGGGGGGCGAACTACAATGAGCAGTTCTTC
d_call: TRBD1; j_call: TRBJ2-3; clone_size: .; v_call: TRBV29-1; cdr3_aa: CSVAYRGVQRGTDTQYF; cdr3_nt: TGCAGCGTAGCCTACAGGGGGGTGCAAAGGGGGACGGATACGCAGTATTTT
d_call: .; j_call: TRBJ2-7; clone_size: once; v_call: TRBV3-1; cdr3_aa: CASSRGGEQYF; cdr3_nt: TGTGCCAGCAGCCGTGGAGGCGAGCAGTACTTC
d_call: .; j_call: TRBJ2-5; clone_size: once; v_call: TRBV15; cdr3_aa: CATSRDIAETQYF; cdr3_nt: TGTGCCACCAGCAGAGATATCGCGGAGACCCAGTACTTC
d_call: TRBD1; j_call: TRBJ2-7; clone_size: .; v_call: TRBV27; cdr3_aa: CASSPIGTGVYKQYF; cdr3_nt: TGTGCCAGCAGTCCGATAGGGACAGGTGTCTATAAGCAGTACTTC
d_call: .; j_call: TRBJ1-2; clone_size: .; v_call: TRBV20-1; cdr3_aa: CSAWWGDSYGYTF; cdr3_nt: TGCAGTGCATGGTGGGGGGATAGCTATGGCTACACCTTC
d_call: .; j_call: TRBJ2-5; clone_size: .; v_call: TRBV5-4; cdr3_aa: CASSKTGSETQYF; cdr3_nt: TGTGCCAGCAGCAAAACAGGGTCAGAGACCCAGTACTTC
d_call: .; j_call: TRBJ2-5; clone_size: once; v_call: TRBV6-1; cdr3_aa: CASGLPLGETQYF; cdr3_nt: TGTGCCAGCGGCCTCCCCCTCGGAGAGACCCAGTACTTC
d_call: .; j_call: TRBJ1-1; clone_size: .; v_call: TRBV7-6; cdr3_aa: CASSRGGTEAFF; cdr3_nt: TGTGCCAGCAGTCGAGGGGGCACTGAAGCTTTCTTT
d_call: .; j_call: TRBJ2-3; clone_size: .; v_call: TRBV20-1; cdr3_aa: CSARGTPGDTQYF; cdr3_nt: TGCAGTGCTAGAGGGACACCCGGAGATACGCAGTATTTT
d_call: TRBD1; j_call: TRBJ2-7; clone_size: .; v_call: TRBV25-1; cdr3_aa: CASSEYIGTGTYEQYF; cdr3_nt: TGTGCCAGCAGTGAATATATCGGGACAGGGACCTACGAGCAGTACTTC